This T cell receptor beta chain was sequenced for a study of CD8 T cells in Susac syndrome. The V end was cut by 1 base, the J end by 4 bases, with 17 bases between. The CDR3 consists of 16 residues. CDR1 is SGHRS, CDR2 YFSETQ, per germline. When the RNA was reverse transcribed, random hexamers were used with an input of 0.5 to 1 ug. An immunoSEQ multiplex PCR generated amplified TCR beta CDR3 products spanning 54 Vbeta and 13 Jbeta. TCRdb processed the immunoSEQ multiplex PCR reads anew with MiXCR; each CDR3 protein has one entry. Seen here are fewer than 350,000 distinct CDR3 sequences, about 92% observed once, and the top ten hold 0.06% to 0.075%. The multiple sclerosis control group was made up of treatment-naive patients with stable or active relapsing-remitting disease.

What was sequenced was CD4+ T cells from PBMCs. The V and J genes are TRBV5-1 and TRBJ2-5, with D uncertain. This receptor was identified in a human donor with multiple sclerosis. CDR3 sequence: CASSLSSRLSGETQYF. For the CDR3, the DNA is TGCGCCAGCAGCTTGAGTTCAAGGTTGAGTGGAGAGACCCAGTACTTC.